A single TCR beta chain is shown here with its context. These data are taken from a study of blood T cell repertoires in COVID-19. Libraries were prepared by immunoSEQ multiplex PCR; TCRdb keeps only in-frame clonotypes and omits some of them. The table records a few hundred thousand clones, approximately 85% of them present only once. This CDR3 is built from 16 residues. The germline V gene encodes CDR1 SGHTA and CDR2 FQGNSA. V lost 1 base, J lost 1 base, and 11 bases lay in between. The V gene is TRBV7-2, the J gene TRBJ1-5; unclear D gene. Sequencing was performed on peripheral blood. This receptor was obtained from a human donor in a cohort sampled during active COVID-19. The CDR3 DNA is TGTGCCAGCAGCTTAGTGGGCGGGCGAAGCAATCAGCCCCAGCATTTT. Protein product: CASSLVGGRSNQPQHF.